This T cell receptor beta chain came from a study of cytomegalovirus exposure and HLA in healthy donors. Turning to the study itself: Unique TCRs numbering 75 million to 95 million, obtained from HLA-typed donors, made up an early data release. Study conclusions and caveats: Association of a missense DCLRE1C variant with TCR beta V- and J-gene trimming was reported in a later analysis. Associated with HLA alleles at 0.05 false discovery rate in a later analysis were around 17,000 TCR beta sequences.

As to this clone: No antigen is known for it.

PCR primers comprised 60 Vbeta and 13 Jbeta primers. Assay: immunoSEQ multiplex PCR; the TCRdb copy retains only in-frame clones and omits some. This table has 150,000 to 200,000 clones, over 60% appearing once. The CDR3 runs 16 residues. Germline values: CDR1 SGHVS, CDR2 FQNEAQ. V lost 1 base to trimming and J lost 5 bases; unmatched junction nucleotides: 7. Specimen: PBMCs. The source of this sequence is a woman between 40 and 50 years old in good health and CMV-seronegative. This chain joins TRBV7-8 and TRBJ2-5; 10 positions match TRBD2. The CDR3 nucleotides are TGTGCCAGCAGCTTAGTTTCGCTAGCGGGGGTTGAGACCCAGTACTTC. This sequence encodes CASSLVSLAGVETQYF.